This T cell receptor (beta chain) comes out of a study of T cells in Graves' hyperthyroidism and ophthalmopathy. Comment on this clonotype: Antigen unknown.

Whole-study results and caveats: Blood samples included most of the expanded thyroid clonotypes exceeding 0.001. Ophthalmopathy was predicted by the model a median of 6.5 months ahead of onset.

Each patient was aged 18 to 65 and had newly diagnosed hyperthyroidism of under 2 months' duration. Clinical symptoms, serum thyroxine and TRAb, thyroid ultrasound and orbital computed tomography together formed the diagnostic basis. The CDR3 regions of TCR beta were amplified from RNA transcripts. HTBI primers were used for first-round RT-PCR of the TCR CDR3. TCRdb reprocessed the multiplex PCR reads with MiXCR, giving one entry per CDR3 protein. The data hold fewer than 900,000 distinct CDR3 sequences, with over 15% observed a single time. The sample taken for sequencing was blood. The receptor was derived from a man younger than 35 with Graves' hyperthyroidism.

The CDR3: CASSLSWGEVTDTQYF. Here the CDR3 DNA reads TGTGCCAGCAGTTTATCGTGGGGCGAGGTGACAGATACGCAGTATTTT. This sequence joins TRBV27 and TRBJ2-3, with a possible D match to TRBD1 (5 bases). The V and J ends lost 0 bases and 3 bases respectively, with 13 bases between them. The CDR3 length is 16 residues. The germline V gene encodes CDR1 MNHEY and CDR2 SMNVEV (reference sequence).